The rows below give T cell receptor beta chains drawn from one sample of a study of T cell changes during pregnancy in multiple sclerosis. Some clones are missing from TCRdb's copy, which holds only in-frame ones; the method was immunoSEQ multiplex PCR. This table holds 20,000 or so clones, 86% found once. The input for sequencing was CD8+ T cells from peripheral blood mononuclear cells, taken in the third trimester of pregnancy. The receptors here all came from a female donor in good health, enrolled as a control in a pregnancy study. Each CDR3 is given with its conserved first and last residue. A D gene is named only where the DNA matches it firmly. Clone sizes are given selectively: once, few, many, or a class where the clone is expanded.

v_call	d_call	j_call	clone_size	cdr3_aa	cdr3_nt
TRBV7-9	.	TRBJ1-5	few	CASSFTGDSNQPQHF	TGTGCCAGCAGCTTCACGGGTGACAGCAATCAGCCCCAGCATTTT
TRBV5-4	.	TRBJ1-2	.	CASSLRGSRGYTF	TGTGCCAGCAGCTTACGGGGTTCGCGTGGCTACACCTTC
TRBV19	.	TRBJ1-2	.	CASSWQPGHLYGYTF	TGTGCCAGTAGTTGGCAACCGGGACACCTCTATGGCTACACCTTC
TRBV19	.	TRBJ1-5	.	CASRTAWGLNQPQHF	TGTGCCAGTAGAACGGCTTGGGGGCTCAATCAGCCCCAGCATTTT
TRBV7-6	TRBD1	TRBJ1-6	.	CASSLLDGSGGVNSPLHF	TGTGCCAGCAGCTTATTGGACGGATCAGGGGGCGTAAATTCACCCCTCCACTTT
TRBV12-2	.	TRBJ1-3	.	CASRSDQGSWSSGNTIYF	TGTGCAAGTCGCTCCGACCAGGGTTCGTGGAGCTCTGGAAACACCATATATTTT
TRBV28	.	TRBJ2-7	.	CASSVRDNNYEQYF	TGTGCCAGCAGTGTCCGGGACAACAACTACGAGCAGTACTTC
TRBV7-2	.	TRBJ2-1	.	CASSLRPTANNEQFF	TGTGCCAGCAGCTTGCGGCCCACGGCCAACAATGAGCAGTTCTTC
TRBV6-1	.	TRBJ1-1	.	CASSEAGEAAFF	TGTGCCAGCAGTGAAGCGGGAGAGGCCGCTTTCTTT
TRBV4-3	.	TRBJ1-1	.	CASSPGTLNTEAFF	TGCGCCAGCAGCCCCGGGACACTGAACACTGAAGCTTTCTTT
TRBV27	.	TRBJ1-3	large	CASSPGTSNTIYF	TGTGCCAGCAGCCCCGGGACATCTAACACCATATATTTT
TRBV6-5	TRBD2	TRBJ2-1	.	CASSYSEGEGNEQFF	TGTGCCAGCAGTTACTCCGAAGGGGAGGGCAATGAGCAGTTCTTC
TRBV5-4	TRBD2	TRBJ2-1	.	CASSLGGGKYNEQFF	TGTGCCAGCAGCTTGGGCGGGGGAAAGTACAATGAGCAGTTCTTC
TRBV7-2	.	TRBJ1-2	.	CASSLNEWTAHYGYTF	TGTGCCAGCAGCTTGAACGAATGGACAGCCCACTATGGCTACACCTTC
TRBV7-3	TRBD1	TRBJ2-2	.	CASSYGGQGSTGELFF	TGTGCCAGCAGCTATGGGGGACAGGGAAGCACCGGGGAGCTGTTTTTT
TRBV9	TRBD2	TRBJ2-2	.	CASSTGTAGAGELFF	TGTGCCAGCAGCACCGGGACGGCGGGAGCCGGGGAGCTGTTTTTT
TRBV5-6	.	TRBJ1-2	.	CASSLIRTAPNYGYTF	TGTGCCAGCAGCTTAATTAGAACAGCCCCTAACTATGGCTACACCTTC
TRBV18	TRBD2	TRBJ2-7	.	CASSLAGGDEQYF	TGTGCCAGCTCACTAGCTGGGGGGGATGAGCAGTACTTC
TRBV4-3	.	TRBJ2-6	.	CASSQDGSAGADVLTF	TGCGCCAGCAGCCAAGACGGGAGCGCTGGGGCCGACGTCCTGACTTTC
TRBV15	.	TRBJ2-5	.	CATSRVHAKETQYF	TGTGCCACCAGCAGAGTCCACGCTAAAGAGACCCAGTACTTC
TRBV2	TRBD1	TRBJ1-4	.	CASSIGTASTNEKLFF	TGTGCCAGCAGTATAGGGACAGCCAGCACTAATGAAAAACTGTTTTTT
TRBV2	.	TRBJ2-5	.	CASSEAAKETQYF	TGTGCCAGCAGTGAAGCAGCAAAAGAGACCCAGTACTTC
TRBV25-1	TRBD1	TRBJ1-1	.	CASSDQPDRANTEAFF	TGTGCCAGCAGTGACCAACCGGACAGGGCGAACACTGAAGCTTTCTTT
TRBV7-9	TRBD2	TRBJ2-7	few	CASSSGTSSREQYF	TGTGCCAGCAGCTCCGGGACTAGCTCCCGCGAGCAGTACTTC
TRBV6-5	.	TRBJ1-1	.	CASSYSPGTEAFF	TGTGCCAGCAGTTACTCTCCGGGAACTGAAGCTTTCTTT
TRBV4-3	TRBD2	TRBJ2-3	medium-sized	CASSSRLAGYTDTQYF	TGCGCCAGCAGCTCTCGACTAGCGGGCTACACAGATACGCAGTATTTT